The entry that follows covers one TCR beta chain sequence. This sample's time point: peripheral blood 6 weeks after treatment start. Method: immunoSEQ multiplex PCR; TCRdb's copy keeps in-frame clones and lacks some. Of about 120,000 clones in the sample, 85% to 90% were seen once. Looked up from germline, CDR1 is SGHRS and CDR2 is YFSETQ. V lost 1 base and J lost 9, with 8 bases in between. CDR3 length equals 12 residues. This specimen comes from a study of PD-L1 blockade in urothelial cancer. Across the whole study: Most patients, twenty-five of 29, were males with bladder-origin cancer. Analyses were performed on blood at 3 weeks after treatment start (the second dose) and at 6 weeks. T cells numbered a median of around 140,000 in the blood samples.

The chain has TRBV5-1 and TRBJ2-1; no definite D call. This receptor was obtained from a man aged 55 to 69 with urothelial cancer. The input for sequencing was PBMCs, taken around atezolizumab (anti-PD-L1) treatment. The CDR3 loop is CASSLNYLEQFF. CDR3 DNA sequence: TGCGCCAGCAGCTTGAACTACCTTGAGCAGTTCTTC.